These 11 T cell receptor beta chains originate from one sample sequenced in a study of blood T cell repertoires in COVID-19. Sequencing was performed with immunoSEQ multiplex PCR; in TCRdb, only in-frame clones are kept and a portion is missing. The repertoire has about 140,000 clones, 65% to 80% of them found once; the top ten carry 16%. Sequenced sample: peripheral blood. Receptors originate from a man between 50 and 59 years old with acute or convalescent COVID-19.

This chain uses TRBV5-6 with TRBJ1-2, with TRBD1 identical over 8 bases. Germline CDR1 reads SGHDT; CDR2 reads YYEEEE. V was clipped by 4 bases and J by 4 bases; unmatched bases: 12. The CDR3 is 16 residues long. CDR3 in amino acids: CASSKTGEGGSYGYTF. CDR3 coding DNA: TGTGCCAGCAGCAAGACAGGGGAGGGCGGCAGCTATGGCTACACCTTC.

CDR3 bases: TGTGCCAGCAGCTCCGACAGTTCCTACAATGAGCAGTTCTTC. It codes for CASSSDSSYNEQFF. J is TRBJ2-1 and V is TRBV11-2, with a possible D match to TRBD1 (5 bases). The CDR3 runs 14 residues. Trimming removed 4 bases at V and 1 base at J, with 8 bases between. Per the germline V gene, CDR1 is SGHAT and CDR2 is FQNNGV.

A few counts support this clone. The CDR3 spells CASSQKGVFATQTQYF. The CDR3, as DNA: TGTGCCAGCAGCCAGAAGGGAGTTTTTGCGACGCAGACCCAGTACTTC. This chain connects TRBV7-9 to TRBJ2-5; maybe TRBD2 (5 bases). With 5 bases removed from V and 6 bases from J, the gap between germline ends came to 22 bases. The germline CDR1 and CDR2 sequences are SEHNR and FQNEAQ (reference sequence). There are 16 residues in the CDR3.

The chain combines TRBV11-2 with TRBJ1-2, with TRBD1 as a possible D gene (6 bases). Per germline, CDR1 SGHAT and CDR2 FQNNGV. The CDR3 length is 14 residues. V lost 2 bases and J 4 bases, leaving 11 bases between the germline ends. The CDR3 nucleotides are TGTGCCAGCAGCTTAAGAGGACAGAGCTATGGCTACACCTTC. It codes for CASSLRGQSYGYTF.

This sequence joins TRBV2 and TRBJ2-5; 8 nucleotides line up with TRBD1. Germline V CDR1 and CDR2: SNHLY, FYNNEI. V was clipped by 6 bases and J by 2 bases; unmatched bases: 5. The CDR3 runs 14 residues. In DNA form, the CDR3 reads TGTGCCAGCAGCGCGGGACAGGTTCAAGAGACCCAGTACTTC. Its translation: CASSAGQVQETQYF.

This chain links TRBV28 with TRBJ2-1; 9 bases match TRBD1. Per the germline V gene, CDR1 is MDHEN and CDR2 is SYDVKM. The trim removed 2 bases at V and 4 bases at J, leaving 9 bases unmatched. The CDR3 runs 17 residues. The CDR3 reads CASSLGGGTGRYNEQFF. The CDR3, as DNA: TGTGCCAGCAGTTTAGGGGGGGGGACAGGGAGGTACAATGAGCAGTTCTTC.

The rearrangement uses TRBV4-1 and TRBJ2-2; D might be TRBD2 (5 bases). CDR1 and CDR2 from the germline V gene are MGHRA and YSYEKL. Trimming removed 3 bases at V and 1 base at J, with 6 bases between. The CDR3 has 14 residues. In DNA, the CDR3 is TGCGCCAGCAGCCACGGGGTGAACACCGGGGAGCTGTTTTTT. Translating it yields CASSHGVNTGELFF.

The CDR3 protein is CASSFEQGVPEAFF. The CDR3 bases are TGCGCCAGCAGCTTCGAACAGGGGGTCCCTGAAGCTTTCTTT. The rearrangement links TRBV5-1 to TRBJ1-1, with 8 positions matching TRBD1. Trimming cost V 2 bases and J 6 bases; bases outside gene matches: 6. This CDR3 is 14 amino acids long. Germline CDR1 reads SGHRS; CDR2 reads YFSETQ.

This chain connects TRBV6-5 to TRBJ2-5; 9 nucleotides align to TRBD1. The V gene's germline CDR1 is MNHEY and CDR2 SVGAGI. The CDR3 runs 14 residues. The J segment lost 6 bases and the V segment lost 3 bases, leaving 5 bases of the junction unmatched. The CDR3 reads CASSYWDRAKTQYF. The CDR3 nucleotides are TGTGCCAGCAGTTATTGGGACAGGGCAAAGACCCAGTACTTC.

The CDR3 nucleotides read TGTGCCTGGATCGGCACTGAAGCTTTCTTT. Translating gives CAWIGTEAFF. The chain recombines TRBV30 with TRBJ1-1; D gene unclear. The CDR3 totals 10 residues. Germline V lookup: CDR1 GTSNPN, CDR2 SVGIG (reference sequence). The ends were cut back, 4 bases at V and 4 bases at J, with 4 bases in the middle.

This clone has at least ten counts. This sequence joins TRBV19 and TRBJ1-6; 8 bases match TRBD1. The junction had 8 bases not matched to a gene; V was cut back by 9 bases and J by 7 bases. The CDR3 has 14 amino acids. CDR1 LNHDA and CDR2 SQIVND come from the germline V gene (reference sequence). CDR3 amino acids: CASSSGTGNSPLHF. CDR3 coding DNA: TGTGCCAGCTCATCCGGGACAGGCAATTCACCCCTCCACTTT.